A single sample is the source of the 26 T cell receptor beta chains below, sequenced in a study of beta chain features in type 1 diabetes. Every bit of the isolated RNA underwent reverse transcription, so sequencing read expressed TCRB transcripts. Repertoires were generated with immunoSEQ multiplex PCR, while TCRdb's copy carries only in-frame clones and drops some. The repertoire includes some 330,000 clones, 10% to 15% of them detected once, and 0.0085% to 0.012% sits in the top ten. Study-wide results and caveats: Among all four CD4+ subsets, Type 1 diabetes patients had TCRB CDR3s that were moderately but significantly shorter.

Antigen specificity for these receptors is unknown. Sequenced sample: naive CD4+ T cells from blood. The receptors stem from a woman aged 18-35 years with type 1 diabetes.

This clone has just a few counts. The chain carries TRBV7-2 and TRBJ1-5; D gene unclear. V lost 5 bases to trimming and J lost 3 bases, with 14 bases between them. The CDR3 has 15 amino acids. The V gene's germline CDR1 is SGHTA and CDR2 FQGNSA. The CDR3 DNA follows: TGTGCCAGCAGCGAGGGCGTACATCACAATCAGCCCCAGCATTTT. As protein: CASSEGVHHNQPQHF.

The chain uses TRBV28 and TRBJ2-1; TRBD1 matches at 10 bases. The ends lost 5 bases at V and 8 bases at J; junction bases unmatched: 9. CDR1 MDHEN and CDR2 SYDVKM come from the germline V gene. The CDR3 is made up of 15 amino acids. Here the CDR3 DNA reads TGTGCCAGCAGTCGACCGGGACAGGGGTTCGATGAGCAGTTCTTC. It specifies CASSRPGQGFDEQFF.

This clone showed up just a few times. The V call is TRBV5-1, the J call TRBJ1-1; D not resolved. From germline, CDR1 is SGHRS and CDR2 YFSETQ. CDR3 length equals 16 residues. V was cut by 0 bases and J by 5 bases, with 17 bases left in between. The DNA for the CDR3 is TGCGCCAGCAGCTTGGGATATACGGCCTCGGGGACTGAAGCTTTCTTT. It encodes CASSLGYTASGTEAFF. Supplemented by reference TRBV5-1 and TRBJ1-1, the full variable domain reads KAGVTQTPRYLIKTRGQQVTLSCSPISGHRSVSWYQQTPGQGLQFLFEYFSETQRNKGNFPGRFSGRQFSNSRSEMNVSTLELGDSALYLCASSLGYTASGTEAFFGQGTRLTVV.

This sequence joins TRBV28 and TRBJ2-1; 7 positions agree with TRBD2. This CDR3 contains 15 residues. With 7 bases clipped from V and 5 bases from J, the junction kept 11 bases outside the gene matches. The germline gives CDR1 MDHEN, CDR2 SYDVKM. The CDR3 bases are TGTGCCAGCACCTCCGGCGGGAGAGGTGACAATGAGCAGTTCTTC. It encodes CASTSGGRGDNEQFF.

This clone was seen a few times. One junction end disagrees with the germline gene, perhaps due to a read error. This rearrangement joins TRBV7-9 to TRBJ1-5, with 8 nucleotides matching TRBD1. Per germline, CDR1 SEHNR and CDR2 FQNEAQ (reference sequence). The CDR3 contains 11 residues. The CDR3 loop reads CASSSKDRVAF. DNA of the CDR3: TGTGCCAGCAGCTCTAAGGACAGGGTGGCTTTT.

This chain connects TRBV28 to TRBJ2-7, with D tentatively TRBD2 (6 bases). V was pared by 5 bases and J by 5 bases, with 10 bases between. The CDR3 totals 12 residues. Germline-derived CDR1 and CDR2 are MDHEN and SYDVKM. The CDR3, as DNA: TGTGCCAGCAGTACCGCTAGCGACGAGCAGTACTTC. Translation gives CASSTASDEQYF.

This clone showed up just a few times. V and J are TRBV7-2 and TRBJ1-6; a possible D gene is TRBD1 (6 bases). V lost 5 bases, J lost 8 bases, and 19 bases lay in between. CDR1 is SGHTA and CDR2 is FQGNSA in the germline V gene. The CDR3 runs to 16 residues. Written as DNA, the CDR3 is TGTGCCAGCAGCCCAATTTCAGGGGTAGGGGATTCACCCCTCCACTTT. This encodes CASSPISGVGDSPLHF.

The chain recombines TRBV29-1 with TRBJ1-2; 11 bases align to TRBD1. The CDR3 spans 14 residues. Germline V gives CDR1 SQVTM, CDR2 ANQGSEA. The junction had 6 bases not matched to a gene; V was cut back by 7 bases and J by 2 bases. CDR3 region: CSGGRTGGNYGYTF. Written as DNA, the CDR3 is TGCAGCGGGGGCAGGACAGGGGGCAACTATGGCTACACCTTC.

The rearrangement uses TRBV7-3 and TRBJ2-1; 8 nucleotides align to TRBD1. Trimming cost V 8 bases and J 6 bases; bases outside gene matches: 12. This CDR3 has 15 amino acids. The germline V gene encodes CDR1 SGHTA and CDR2 FQGTGA. The CDR3 reads CASALQGGHLNEQFF. As DNA, the CDR3 is TGTGCCAGCGCCTTACAGGGGGGCCACCTCAATGAGCAGTTCTTC.

The V and J genes are TRBV30 and TRBJ2-1; 10 positions match TRBD2. The CDR3 runs 17 residues. Germline CDR1 and CDR2: GTSNPN and SVGIG (reference sequence). The J segment lost 4 bases and the V segment lost 2 bases, leaving 11 bases of the junction unmatched. The CDR3 protein is CAWSSPLTSGHYNEQFF. CDR3 bases: TGTGCCTGGAGTTCACCTTTGACTAGCGGGCATTACAATGAGCAGTTCTTC.

This clone was counted between two and nine times. The V gene is TRBV29-1, the J gene TRBJ2-1; 11 bases are shared with TRBD2. J lost 2 bases, V lost 4 bases, and 13 bases had no gene match. The germline V gene encodes CDR1 SQVTM and CDR2 ANQGSEA. This CDR3 has 18 amino acids. This CDR3 is CSVVLGKLAGVTYNEQFF. CDR3 nucleotide sequence: TGCAGCGTTGTGCTGGGGAAACTAGCGGGAGTCACCTACAATGAGCAGTTCTTC.

CDR3 sequence: CASSTGGQNQPQHF. In DNA form, the CDR3 reads TGTGCCAGCAGCACAGGGGGACAAAATCAGCCCCAGCATTTT. V and J are TRBV6-4 and TRBJ1-5; TRBD1 matches at 8 bases. Germline V gene sequence: CDR1 MRHNA, CDR2 SNTAGT. There are 14 residues in the CDR3. J lost 4 bases, V lost 6 bases, and 5 bases had no gene match.

The chain has TRBV18 and TRBJ2-2, with no clear D. V was trimmed by 6 bases and J by 4 bases, leaving 6 bases between them. The CDR3 extends over 12 amino acids. Germline values: CDR1 KGHSH, CDR2 LQKENI. CDR3 nucleotides: TGTGCCAGCTCCTCCTCCACCGGGGAGCTGTTTTTT. Amino acids: CASSSSTGELFF.

The chain links TRBV13 to TRBJ2-7; D is perhaps TRBD2 (7 bases). The CDR3 is made up of 16 amino acids. V lost 5 bases to trimming and J lost 2 bases, with 19 bases between them. From germline, CDR1 is PRHDT and CDR2 FYEKMQ (reference sequence). The CDR3 DNA is TGTGCCAGCAGCCCTCCCCTGGGCGGGGGCACCTACGAGCAGTACTTC. This translates into CASSPPLGGGTYEQYF.

This clone showed up just a few times. The V call is TRBV29-1, the J call TRBJ1-1; no clear D. This CDR3 has 11 amino acids. V lost 1 base, J lost 6 bases, and 6 bases lay in between. Germline-derived CDR1 and CDR2 are SQVTM and ANQGSEA. CDR3 nucleotides: TGCAGCGTTGAAGCGAGGCCTGAAGCTTTCTTT. It specifies CSVEARPEAFF. The whole variable domain, filled in from reference TRBV29-1 and TRBJ1-1, reads SAVISQKPSRDICQRGTSLTIQCQVDSQVTMMFWYRQQPGQSLTLIATANQGSEATYESGFVIDKFPISRPNLTFSTLTVSNMSPEDSSIYLCSVEARPEAFFGQGTRLTVV.

Here the CDR3 DNA reads TGTGCCAGCTCACCACGGGGACAGGCAACCTACGAGCAGTACTTC. Protein: CASSPRGQATYEQYF. The rearrangement uses TRBV18 and TRBJ2-7; 8 bases are a match to TRBD1. The CDR3 spans 15 residues. Per the germline V gene, CDR1 is KGHSH and CDR2 is LQKENI. The V gene end was trimmed by 1 base and the J gene end by 2 bases; junction bases not matched to a gene: 4. Complete variable domain (other parts from reference TRBV18 and TRBJ2-7): NAGVMQNPRHLVRRRGQEARLRCSPMKGHSHVYWYRQLPEEGLKFMVYLQKENIIDESGMPKERFSAEFPKEGPSILRIQQVVRGDSAAYFCASSPRGQATYEQYFGPGTRLTVT.

The CDR3 DNA reads TGCAGTGCTTGCGCGAGTACGCAGTATTTT. Its translation: CSACASTQYF. The V and J genes are TRBV20-1 and TRBJ2-3; unclear D gene. The CDR3 is 10 residues long. With 5 bases removed from V and 8 bases from J, the gap between germline ends came to 8 bases. Germline values: CDR1 DFQATT, CDR2 SNEGSKA (reference sequence).

This clone was picked up a small number of times. The rearrangement uses TRBV5-1 and TRBJ2-7; 7 nucleotides agree with TRBD1. The length of the CDR3 is 15 residues. The V gene end was trimmed by 3 bases and the J gene end by 3 bases; junction bases not matched to a gene: 9. Germline V gene data show CDR1 as SGHRS and CDR2 as YFSETQ. CDR3 nucleotides: TGCGCCAGCAGCTCGGCCGACAGGGTTGTCTACGAGCAGTACTTC. Amino acid sequence: CASSSADRVVYEQYF.

The chain has TRBV18 and TRBJ1-1; possibly TRBD1 for D (6 bases). Trimming left V 0 bases short and J 8 bases short, with 10 bases between. The germline gives CDR1 KGHSH, CDR2 LQKENI. The CDR3 loop spans 13 amino acids. For the CDR3, the DNA is TGTGCCAGCTCACCACCTGGGGGCAGGGAAGCTTTCTTT. Amino acids: CASSPPGGREAFF. Full variable domain (missing parts from reference TRBV18 and TRBJ1-1): NAGVMQNPRHLVRRRGQEARLRCSPMKGHSHVYWYRQLPEEGLKFMVYLQKENIIDESGMPKERFSAEFPKEGPSILRIQQVVRGDSAAYFCASSPPGGREAFFGQGTRLTVV.

The chain carries TRBV19 and TRBJ2-3; maybe TRBD2 (5 bases). With 10 bases removed from V and 0 bases from J, the gap between germline ends came to 11 bases. The CDR3 is made up of 13 amino acids. Looked up from germline, CDR1 is LNHDA and CDR2 is SQIVND (reference sequence). Here the CDR3 DNA reads TGTGCCACTATGGGAGATAGCACAGATACGCAGTATTTT. This encodes CATMGDSTDTQYF. Filled out from reference TRBV19 and TRBJ2-3, the complete variable domain reads DGGITQSPKYLFRKEGQNVTLSCEQNLNHDAMYWYRQDPGQGLRLIYYSQIVNDFQKGDIAEGYSVSREKKESFPLTVTSAQKNPTAFYLCATMGDSTDTQYFGPGTRLTVL.

The J gene is TRBJ2-1, the V gene TRBV19; a possible D gene is TRBD1 (6 bases). CDR1 is LNHDA, CDR2 SQIVND, per germline (reference sequence). Trimming pared 11 bases from V and 9 bases from J, leaving 17 bases between. This CDR3 spans 12 amino acids. The CDR3 protein is CAAGEERVEQFF. DNA of the CDR3: TGTGCCGCAGGGGAAGAGCGTGTTGAGCAGTTCTTC. The variable domain in full, completed from reference TRBV19 and TRBJ2-1, reads DGGITQSPKYLFRKEGQNVTLSCEQNLNHDAMYWYRQDPGQGLRLIYYSQIVNDFQKGDIAEGYSVSREKKESFPLTVTSAQKNPTAFYLCAAGEERVEQFFGPGTRLTVL.

The V and J genes are TRBV7-6 and TRBJ2-5; the D gene is possibly TRBD2 (5 bases). The ends were cut back, 0 bases at V and 5 bases at J, with 10 bases in the middle. CDR3 length equals 14 residues. Per germline, CDR1 SGHVS and CDR2 FNYEAQ. CDR3 coding DNA: TGTGCCAGCAGCTTAGCGCTAGGAGGCGAGACCCAGTACTTC. Amino acids: CASSLALGGETQYF.

On this clone: The same CDR3 can be traced to other DNA sequences in this sample. The V call is TRBV4-3, the J call TRBJ2-3; D gene unclear. This CDR3 is 13 amino acids long. V lost 0 bases and J lost 2, with 3 bases in between. Germline CDR1 and CDR2: LGHNA and YSLEER. This CDR3 reads CASSQDLTDTQYF. DNA of the CDR3: TGCGCCAGCAGCCAAGACCTCACAGATACGCAGTATTTT.

This clone was recorded a few times. V gene TRBV5-1 combines with J gene TRBJ1-5; D gene uncertain. Trimming shortened V by 6 bases and J by 3 bases, and 7 bases separated the two germline ends. CDR1 is SGHRS and CDR2 is YFSETQ in the germline V gene. This CDR3 is built from 12 residues. CDR3 coding DNA: TGCGCCAGCACGGGAACCAATCAGCCCCAGCATTTT. Protein: CASTGTNQPQHF.

The rearrangement links TRBV5-4 to TRBJ2-1; 13 bases align to TRBD2. Looked up from germline, CDR1 is SGHNT and CDR2 is YYREEE (reference sequence). CDR3 length: 15 amino acids. Losses at the gene ends were 4 bases for V and 10 bases for J; bases not matched to a gene: 8. CDR3 loop: CASSPGTSGIREQFF. The CDR3 DNA sequence: TGTGCCAGCAGCCCCGGGACTAGCGGGATCCGCGAGCAGTTCTTC.

This clone was found a few times. The chain couples TRBV19 to TRBJ2-7, with 9 bases matching TRBD1. Losses at the gene ends were 4 bases for V and 10 bases for J; bases not matched to a gene: 8. Germline V gene sequence: CDR1 LNHDA, CDR2 SQIVND (reference sequence). The length of the CDR3 is 13 residues. CDR3 sequence reads: CASSTVPGQGQYF. CDR3 DNA: TGTGCCAGTAGTACCGTCCCGGGACAGGGTCAGTACTTC.